This passage covers 23 T cell receptor beta chains from one sample sequenced in a study of graft-versus-host responses after intestinal transplantation. Antigen specificity for these receptors is unknown. Profiled with immunoSEQ multiplex PCR; TCRdb holds only in-frame clones, not every one. The sample comprises roughly 120,000 clones, about 95% of which are singletons, and over 2.5% rests with the top ten. The source was unstimulated CD8+ T cells sorted from spleen or lymph node cells, collected before intestinal transplant. The receptor set was obtained from a human donor who received an intestinal transplant.

The V gene is TRBV7-6, the J gene TRBJ2-7; tentatively, D is TRBD2 (5 bases). Trimming shortened V by 5 bases and J by 0 bases, and 20 bases separated the two germline ends. Germline V gene lookup returns CDR1 SGHVS and CDR2 FNYEAQ. The CDR3 runs 17 residues. The CDR3: CASSRLPVGESSYEQYF. CDR3 in DNA: TGTGCCAGCAGCCGACTACCCGTCGGGGAAAGCTCCTACGAGCAGTACTTC.

A word on this clone: The junction differs from germline at one of its ends, possibly a read error. The chain is built from TRBV5-6 and TRBJ2-7; 9 nucleotides align to TRBD1. Per the germline V gene, CDR1 is SGHDT and CDR2 is YYEEEE. The CDR3 runs 13 residues. This CDR3 reads CASSLDPVGTGFF. The CDR3 DNA is TGTGCCAGCAGCTTGGACCCGGTGGGGACAGGGTTCTTC. The full variable domain, rest sourced from reference TRBV5-6 and TRBJ2-7, is DAGVTQSPTHLIKTRGQQVTLRCSPKSGHDTVSWYQQALGQGPQFIFQYYEEEERQRGNFPDRFSGHQFPNYSSELNVNALLLGDSALYLCASSLDPVGTGFFGPGTRLTVT.

This chain connects TRBV6-5 to TRBJ2-1; possibly TRBD2 for D (6 bases). The CDR3 consists of 13 residues. The germline V gene has CDR1 MNHEY and CDR2 SVGAGI. V lost 0 bases to trimming and J lost 10 bases, with 10 bases between them. The CDR3 region is CASSYSGEDEQFF. CDR3 nucleotide sequence: TGTGCCAGCAGTTACTCAGGGGAGGACGAGCAGTTCTTC.

This chain uses TRBV13 with TRBJ1-5; no clear D gene. The length of the CDR3 is 15 residues. Trimming removed 1 base at V and 4 bases at J, with 11 bases between. Germline loops: CDR1 PRHDT, CDR2 FYEKMQ (reference sequence). The DNA of the CDR3 is TGTGCCAGCAGCTTAGCGCGGTCGGGTAATCAGCCCCAGCATTTT. Residues: CASSLARSGNQPQHF.

The J gene is TRBJ1-1, the V gene TRBV13; D is undetermined. V lost 5 bases to trimming and J lost 6 bases, with 13 bases between them. The CDR3 consists of 13 residues. Germline values: CDR1 PRHDT, CDR2 FYEKMQ (reference sequence). Written as DNA, the CDR3 is TGTGCCAGCAGCCCCCCTCGTCGCTCTGAAGCTTTCTTT. The encoded protein is CASSPPRRSEAFF.

The rearrangement joins TRBV27 to TRBJ1-2; tentatively, D is TRBD1 (6 bases). Germline V gene lookup returns CDR1 MNHEY and CDR2 SMNVEV (reference sequence). This CDR3 contains 16 residues. Trimming removed 6 bases from V and 1 base from J, with 18 bases in between. In DNA form, the CDR3 reads TGTGCCAGCAGCAAAGCGATAAAGGGGGGTAACTATGGCTACACCTTC. This sequence encodes CASSKAIKGGNYGYTF.

The chain carries TRBV11-3 and TRBJ1-2; D remains ambiguous. This CDR3 has 14 residues. Germline loops: CDR1 SGHNT, CDR2 YENEEA. V shed 2 bases and J shed 8 bases, with 15 bases lying between them. The CDR3 sequence is CASSLSGSWPGYTF. The CDR3 DNA sequence: TGTGCCAGCAGCTTATCGGGCAGCTGGCCCGGCTACACCTTC.

The chain uses TRBV5-6 and TRBJ2-2; TRBD1 matches 8 bases. Germline assignment: CDR1 SGHDT and CDR2 YYEEEE. The V and J ends lost 4 bases and 3 bases, in that order; junction bases with no gene match: 5. The CDR3 covers 15 residues. The CDR3 reads CASSSLQGDTGELFF. The CDR3 bases are TGTGCCAGCAGCAGTCTACAGGGGGACACCGGGGAGCTGTTTTTT.

This clone came up a few times. The chain has TRBV5-6 and TRBJ2-3, with 7 bases that match TRBD2. The CDR3 spans 16 residues. CDR1 is SGHDT and CDR2 is YYEEEE in the germline V gene. The V gene end was trimmed by 4 bases and the J gene end by 3 bases; junction bases not matched to a gene: 11. The CDR3 spells CASSARTRHITDTQYF. The CDR3 DNA follows: TGTGCCAGCAGCGCCCGGACTAGGCACATAACAGATACGCAGTATTTT.

The chain joins TRBV12-5 to TRBJ1-1; D is possibly TRBD1 (6 bases). Trimming shortened V by 0 bases and J by 1 base, and 15 bases separated the two germline ends. Looked up from germline, CDR1 is LGHNT and CDR2 is FRNRAP. This CDR3 comprises 17 residues. The CDR3 region has the DNA TGTGCTAGTGGTTTGGTCTTGACAGGTCGTTGGAACACTGAAGCTTTCTTT. Protein sequence: CASGLVLTGRWNTEAFF.

V gene TRBV28 combines with J gene TRBJ2-1; D gene unclear. Germline V gene sequence: CDR1 MDHEN, CDR2 SYDVKM. V lost 5 bases and J lost 5, with 19 bases in between. This CDR3 is 16 amino acids long. This CDR3 reads CASSLGMGLMNNEQFF. The CDR3 DNA is TGTGCCAGCAGTCTCGGTATGGGCTTAATGAACAATGAGCAGTTCTTC.

V gene TRBV4-3 combines with J gene TRBJ1-5; D not certain. CDR1 is LGHNA and CDR2 is YSLEER in the germline V gene. This CDR3 has 13 amino acids. V lost 1 base and J 4 bases, leaving 5 bases between the germline ends. In nucleotides, the CDR3 is TGCGCCAGCAGCCAAGTCCTTAATCAGCCCCAGCATTTT. Protein sequence: CASSQVLNQPQHF.

The chain employs TRBV4-1 and TRBJ2-4; D uncertain. This CDR3 is built from 14 residues. V was trimmed by 0 bases and J by 5 bases, leaving 8 bases between them. Germline V gene data show CDR1 as MGHRA and CDR2 as YSYEKL. CDR3 in amino acids: CASSQEAIQNIQYF. The CDR3 nucleotides are TGCGCCAGCAGCCAAGAGGCCATCCAAAACATTCAGTACTTC.

The rearrangement joins TRBV19 to TRBJ2-1; D is uncertain. Germline CDR1 and CDR2: LNHDA and SQIVND (reference sequence). This CDR3 has 15 residues. The V and J ends lost 5 bases and 5 bases respectively, with 16 bases between them. CDR3 residues: CASSFWTGANNEQFF. The CDR3, as DNA: TGTGCCAGTAGTTTTTGGACCGGAGCGAACAATGAGCAGTTCTTC.

V gene TRBV7-6 combines with J gene TRBJ2-3; tentatively, D is TRBD2 (5 bases). Germline-derived CDR1 and CDR2 are SGHVS and FNYEAQ. V was shortened by 5 bases and J by 3 bases, with 18 bases between the two germline ends. CDR3 length: 16 amino acids. The CDR3 bases are TGTGCCAGCAGCATTTCCGGGGAAATCGTGACAGATACGCAGTATTTT. Translating gives CASSISGEIVTDTQYF.

The rearrangement joins TRBV4-1 to TRBJ2-7; the match to TRBD2 covers 12 bases. The ends lost 4 bases at V and 4 bases at J; junction bases unmatched: 5. The length of the CDR3 is 15 residues. The germline V gene has CDR1 MGHRA and CDR2 YSYEKL. Here the CDR3 DNA reads TGCGCCAGCAGCCCCCTAGCGGGGGGGATTTACGAGCAGTACTTC. This encodes CASSPLAGGIYEQYF.

This chain uses TRBV5-6 with TRBJ2-2, with D uncertain. The V end was cut by 1 base, the J end by 2 bases, with 21 bases between. The CDR3 contains 19 residues. Germline V lookup: CDR1 SGHDT, CDR2 YYEEEE. CDR3: CASSLPPPPSASNTGELFF. CDR3 in DNA: TGTGCCAGCAGCTTGCCGCCCCCCCCTTCGGCATCTAACACCGGGGAGCTGTTTTTT.

This clone occurred once. The chain combines TRBV6-5 with TRBJ2-7, with 13 bases aligning to TRBD2. The CDR3 length is 15 residues. From germline, CDR1 is MNHEY and CDR2 SVGAGI. The V segment lost 5 bases and the J segment 2 bases; nucleotides outside the gene matches: 3. CDR3 coding DNA: TGTGCCAGCAGTCCCGGGACTAGCGGGACCTACGAGCAGTACTTC. This gives the protein CASSPGTSGTYEQYF.

The chain joins TRBV28 to TRBJ1-2, with 8 bases aligning to TRBD1. CDR3 length: 12 amino acids. Germline V gene lookup returns CDR1 MDHEN and CDR2 SYDVKM. CDR3 DNA: TGTGCTTCAGGGGGCGCTGGCTATGGCTACACCTTC. This sequence encodes CASGGAGYGYTF.

The rearrangement links TRBV19 to TRBJ1-4; TRBD1 is a possible D gene (5 bases). V lost 4 bases, J lost 7 bases, and 13 bases lay in between. The CDR3 is made up of 14 amino acids. In germline, CDR1 is LNHDA, CDR2 SQIVND (reference sequence). CDR3 region: CASSTRLRGEKLFF. In DNA form, the CDR3 reads TGTGCCAGTAGTACCAGGTTGAGGGGTGAAAAACTGTTTTTT.

This clone was found once. J is TRBJ2-1 and V is TRBV13, with 8 bases matching TRBD2. The CDR3 is made up of 14 amino acids. CDR1 is PRHDT, CDR2 FYEKMQ, per germline (reference sequence). The V gene end was trimmed by 5 bases and the J gene end by 8 bases; junction bases not matched to a gene: 8. CDR3 DNA sequence: TGTGCCAGCAGCACAGAGCGGGAGCTCCATGAGCAGTTCTTC. This gives the protein CASSTERELHEQFF.

This sequence joins TRBV29-1 and TRBJ2-5; D perhaps matches TRBD2 (7 bases). V was clipped by 3 bases and J by 5 bases, with 19 bases between them. This CDR3 contains 15 residues. The germline V gene encodes CDR1 SQVTM and CDR2 ANQGSEA. The CDR3 nucleotides are TGCAGCGTTGATATTAACGCGGGGGCCTTGGAGACCCAGTACTTC. Protein sequence: CSVDINAGALETQYF.

The CDR3 DNA is TGTGCCAGCAGCGGAATAGCGGGAGGGCCGTCCAATGAGCAGTTCTTC. Translated: CASSGIAGGPSNEQFF. The gene calls are TRBV9 and TRBJ2-1, with 11 nucleotides matching TRBD2. Germline CDR1 is SGDLS and CDR2 is YYNGEE. Trimming cost V 3 bases and J 6 bases; bases outside gene matches: 8. The CDR3 runs 16 residues.